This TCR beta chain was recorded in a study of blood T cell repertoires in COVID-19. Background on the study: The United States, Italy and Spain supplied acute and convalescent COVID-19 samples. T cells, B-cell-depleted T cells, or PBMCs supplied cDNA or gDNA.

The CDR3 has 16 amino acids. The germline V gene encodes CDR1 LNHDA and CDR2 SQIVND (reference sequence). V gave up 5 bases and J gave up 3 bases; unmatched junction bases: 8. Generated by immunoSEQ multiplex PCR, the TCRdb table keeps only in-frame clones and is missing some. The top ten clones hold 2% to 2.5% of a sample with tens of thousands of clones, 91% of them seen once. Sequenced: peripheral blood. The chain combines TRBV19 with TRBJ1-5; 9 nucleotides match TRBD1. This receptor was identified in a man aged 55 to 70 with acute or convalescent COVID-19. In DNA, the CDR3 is TGTGCCAGTAGTCCACAGACAGGGGGGTCCAATCAGCCCCAGCATTTT. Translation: CASSPQTGGSNQPQHF.